This T cell receptor (beta chain) was captured in a study of T cells in Graves' hyperthyroidism and ophthalmopathy. Whole-study findings and limits: From stable hyperthyroidism, ophthalmopathy was separated by a 13 V-J model. Within blood appeared most thyroid clonotypes that had expanded above 0.001.

V lost 6 bases, J lost 6 bases, and 15 bases lay in between. This CDR3 spans 14 amino acids. The germline CDR1 and CDR2 sequences are MNHNS and SASEGT. This clonotype has a count of ten or more. The antigen is unknown. Pregnant or lactating patients were excluded, as were those with uncontrolled infection or other autoimmune disease. The PBMCs had their origin in less than 13 ml of fresh peripheral blood. Amplification targeted TCR beta CDR3 regions from RNA transcripts. During a first-round RT-PCR of the TCR CDR3, the HTBI primer set was used. A single record per CDR3 protein comes from TCRdb applying MiXCR to the multiplex PCR reads. This table has some 500,000 distinct CDR3 sequences, 13% to 15% appearing once.

This rearrangement joins TRBV6-1 to TRBJ2-1; TRBD2 might be the D (6 bases). The receptor's source is a woman between 18 and 29 years old with Graves' hyperthyroidism. The sequenced sample consisted of blood. CDR3 DNA sequence: TGTGCCAGCAGAGAGTCCGGACTATTCAATGAGCAGTTCTTC. Protein product: CASRESGLFNEQFF.